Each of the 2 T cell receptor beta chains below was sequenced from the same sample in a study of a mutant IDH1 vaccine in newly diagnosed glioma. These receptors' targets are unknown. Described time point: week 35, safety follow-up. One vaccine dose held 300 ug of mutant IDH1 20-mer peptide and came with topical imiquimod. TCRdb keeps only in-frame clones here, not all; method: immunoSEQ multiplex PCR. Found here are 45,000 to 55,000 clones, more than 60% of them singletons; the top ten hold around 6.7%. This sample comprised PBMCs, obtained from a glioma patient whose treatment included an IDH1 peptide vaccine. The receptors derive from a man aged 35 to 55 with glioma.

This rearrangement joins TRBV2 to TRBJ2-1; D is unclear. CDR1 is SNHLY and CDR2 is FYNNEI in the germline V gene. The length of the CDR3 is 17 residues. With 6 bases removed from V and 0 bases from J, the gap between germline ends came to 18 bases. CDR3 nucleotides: TGTGCCAGCAGCCCCTTTCACGCAGCGTCCTCCTACAATGAGCAGTTCTTC. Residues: CASSPFHAASSYNEQFF.

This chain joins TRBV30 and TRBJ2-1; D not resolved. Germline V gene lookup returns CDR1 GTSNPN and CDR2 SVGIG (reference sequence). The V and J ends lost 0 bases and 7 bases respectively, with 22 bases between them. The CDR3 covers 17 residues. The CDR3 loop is CAWSVPAARSASNEQFF. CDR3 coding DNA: TGTGCCTGGAGTGTCCCCGCGGCTCGGTCCGCCTCGAATGAGCAGTTCTTC.